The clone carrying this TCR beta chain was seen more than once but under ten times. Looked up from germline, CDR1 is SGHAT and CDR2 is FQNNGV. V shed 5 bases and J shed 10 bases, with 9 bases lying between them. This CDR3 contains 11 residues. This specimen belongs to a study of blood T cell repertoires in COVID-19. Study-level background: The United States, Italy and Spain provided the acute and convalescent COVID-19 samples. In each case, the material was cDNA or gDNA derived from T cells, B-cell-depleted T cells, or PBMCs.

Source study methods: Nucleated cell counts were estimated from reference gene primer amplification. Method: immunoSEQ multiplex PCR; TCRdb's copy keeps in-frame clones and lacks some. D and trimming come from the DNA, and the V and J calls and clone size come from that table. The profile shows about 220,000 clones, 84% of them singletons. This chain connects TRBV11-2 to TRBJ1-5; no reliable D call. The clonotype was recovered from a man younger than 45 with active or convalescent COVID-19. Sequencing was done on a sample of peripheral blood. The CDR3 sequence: CASSRTGPQHF. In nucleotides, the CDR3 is TGTGCCAGCAGCCGCACGGGTCCCCAGCATTTT.